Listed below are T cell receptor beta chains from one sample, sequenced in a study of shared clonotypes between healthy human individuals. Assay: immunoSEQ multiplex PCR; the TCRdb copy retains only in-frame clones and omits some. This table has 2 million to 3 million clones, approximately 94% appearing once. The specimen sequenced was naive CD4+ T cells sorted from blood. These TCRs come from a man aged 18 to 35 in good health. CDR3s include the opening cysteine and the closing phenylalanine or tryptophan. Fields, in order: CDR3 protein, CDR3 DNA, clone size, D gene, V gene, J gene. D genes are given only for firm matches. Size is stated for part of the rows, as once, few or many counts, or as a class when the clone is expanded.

CANSRLREGEQFF	TGTGCCAACAGCAGGCTCCGGGAAGGTGAGCAGTTCTTC	NA	NA	TRBV7-8	TRBJ2-1
CASSLSSSGNTIYF	TGTGCCAGCAGCTTATCCTCTTCTGGAAACACCATATATTTT	NA	NA	TRBV11-2	TRBJ1-3
CASRLMVGTEAFF	TGTGCCAGCAGATTAATGGTAGGCACTGAAGCTTTCTTT	NA	NA	TRBV7-9	TRBJ1-1
CASRPDDPYEQYF	TGTGCCAGCAGACCGGACGATCCCTACGAGCAGTACTTC	NA	NA	TRBV11-2	TRBJ2-7
CASSRTEQETQYF	TGCGCCAGCAGCAGGACAGAACAAGAGACCCAGTACTTC	once	NA	TRBV10-1	TRBJ2-5
CASSLNDLHEKLFF	TGCGCCAGCAGCTTGAATGACCTTCATGAAAAACTGTTTTTT	NA	NA	TRBV5-1	TRBJ1-4
CASSLGGESGNTIYF	TGCGCCAGCAGCTTGGGAGGAGAATCTGGAAACACCATATATTTT	NA	NA	TRBV5-1	TRBJ1-3
CASSLDPPTTSSTDTQYF	TGTGCCAGCAGCTTGGACCCACCCACTACTTCTAGCACAGATACGCAGTATTTT	NA	NA	TRBV5-4	TRBJ2-3
CASSVTGTNYGYTF	TGTGCCAGCAGCGTAACAGGGACTAACTATGGCTACACCTTC	NA	NA	TRBV25-1	TRBJ1-2
CASSPTYVGYKRGNTGELFF	TGTGCCAGCAGCCCGACTTACGTAGGATACAAGCGGGGCAACACCGGGGAGCTGTTTTTT	NA	TRBD2	TRBV14	TRBJ2-2
CASSFGLAGPREETQYF	TGTGCCAGCAGCTTCGGGCTAGCGGGGCCCCGGGAAGAGACCCAGTACTTC	NA	TRBD2	TRBV11-3	TRBJ2-5
CASNGGANSNQPQHF	TGTGCCAGCAACGGAGGGGCTAATAGCAATCAGCCCCAGCATTTT	once	NA	TRBV2	TRBJ1-5
CASSSTGTGAYEQYF	TGTGCCAGCAGCTCTACCGGGACAGGGGCCTACGAGCAGTACTTC	NA	TRBD1	TRBV5-4	TRBJ2-7
CASSEGRGTYEQYF	TGCGCCAGCAGTGAGGGGCGGGGAACCTACGAGCAGTACTTC	NA	NA	TRBV5-1	TRBJ2-7
CASRVTGTGEAFF	TGTGCCAGCAGAGTTACCGGGACAGGAGAAGCTTTCTTT	NA	TRBD1	TRBV5-5	TRBJ1-1
CSVEAGTGDKEQYF	TGCAGCGTTGAAGCGGGGACAGGGGATAAGGAGCAGTACTTC	NA	TRBD1	TRBV29-1	TRBJ2-5
CASRLEQGGQGTQYF	TGCGCCAGCAGGCTCGAGCAGGGTGGCCAAGGAACCCAGTACTTC	NA	NA	TRBV5-1	TRBJ2-5
CASSLRTGVETQYF	TGTGCCAGCAGCTTGAGGACAGGTGTGGAGACCCAGTACTTC	NA	TRBD1	TRBV5-4	TRBJ2-5
CASSLSIEENEKLFF	TGTGCCAGCAGCTTGAGCATCGAAGAAAATGAAAAACTGTTTTTT	NA	NA	TRBV5-5	TRBJ1-4
CAWTDSFSSPLHF	TGTGCCTGGACCGACAGCTTTAGCTCACCCCTCCACTTT	NA	NA	TRBV30	TRBJ1-6
CASSPGQGNYGYTF	TGTGCCAGCAGCCCGGGACAGGGAAACTATGGCTACACCTTC	NA	TRBD1	TRBV6-4	TRBJ1-2
CASSVRSTEAFF	TGTGCCAGCAGTGTAAGGAGCACTGAAGCTTTCTTT	NA	NA	TRBV2	TRBJ1-1
CASSTDSYEQYF	TGTGCCAGCTCAACGGACAGCTACGAGCAGTACTTC	NA	NA	TRBV18	TRBJ2-7
CAISDVGGKVHETQYF	TGTGCCATCAGTGACGTTGGGGGGAAGGTTCATGAGACCCAGTACTTC	NA	NA	TRBV10-3	TRBJ2-5
CASSQEVLVSGYTF	TGCGCCAGCAGCCAAGAAGTGCTCGTCTCTGGCTACACCTTC	NA	NA	TRBV4-3	TRBJ1-2
CASSPDPRTNEKLFF	TGCGCCAGCAGCCCCGACCCTAGAACTAATGAAAAACTGTTTTTT	NA	NA	TRBV5-1	TRBJ1-4
CASSEFGGGWQPQHF	TGTGCCAGCAGTGAATTCGGGGGGGGCTGGCAGCCCCAGCATTTT	NA	NA	TRBV6-1	TRBJ1-5
CASSPQGSGANVLTF	TGTGCCAGCTCACCGCAGGGTTCCGGGGCCAACGTCCTGACTTTC	NA	NA	TRBV18	TRBJ2-6
CASSRYQGLMDRGFVTNEKLFF	TGTGCCAGCAGCCGATACCAAGGACTTATGGACAGGGGGTTCGTAACTAATGAAAAACTGTTTTTT	NA	TRBD1	TRBV27	TRBJ1-4
CASSTTGGFDGYTF	TGCGCCAGCAGCACGACAGGGGGGTTTGATGGCTACACCTTC	NA	TRBD1	TRBV5-1	TRBJ1-2
CATSRRTGETQYF	TGTGCCACCAGCAGACGGACGGGGGAGACCCAGTACTTC	NA	NA	TRBV15	TRBJ2-5